This record covers a single TCR beta chain. Antigen unknown. The germline V gene has CDR1 MNHEY and CDR2 SVGAGI. Trimming cost V 8 bases and J 5 bases, with 17 bases left between them. This CDR3 has 14 amino acids. These data belong to a study of T-cell memory formation after mild COVID-19. General study results and limits: Pre-infection memory carried some responding clones, suggesting that cross-reactive memory joined. Later expanders leaned CD4+, whereas day 15 to 85 contracting clones were balanced CD4/CD8. Contracting CD4+ clones lay largely in CM and EM, with CD8+ ones residing in EMRA.

TCRdb reanalysed the 5' RACE reads using MiXCR and keeps one entry per CDR3 protein. The sample carries about 540,000 distinct CDR3 sequences, about a fifth recorded once. This sequence originates from an adult woman who had mild COVID-19 (a few samples of this study predate the infection). Cell type and time point are not known. The sequencing input was PBMCs or a T cell subset sorted from them (not recorded which). V usage is TRBV6-5 and J usage is TRBJ2-3, with a possible D match to TRBD2 (7 bases). CDR3 DNA sequence: TGTGCCAGCGAAGGTGGGGGGGCCGGAGATACGCAGTATTTT. It yields the protein CASEGGGAGDTQYF.